This is a list of T cell receptor beta chains from one sample in a study of T-cell reconstitution after alpha-beta-depleted transplantation in children. TCRdb itself ran the PCR reads through MiXCR, one entry per CDR3 protein. The sample lists 780,000 or so distinct CDR3 sequences, about 15% occurring once. The sample consisted of PBMCs, mostly from graft donor cells, taken 360 days after TCRalphabeta/CD19-depleted stem cell transplant. These receptors were collected from a male patient younger than 18 who had a stem cell transplant for acute lymphoblastic leukemia, so the T cells may come from the graft donor. The CDR3 runs from the conserved cysteine through the conserved F or W. The D gene is left open where the match is weak. Not every row has a clone size; where given, it reads once, few, many or a size class.

clone size: few; D gene: NA; V gene: TRBV7-6; CDR3 length: 16; J gene: TRBJ2-7; CDR3 DNA: TGTGCCAGCAGCTCTGTCACCGAAGGGAGGCCCTACGAGCAGTACTTC; CDR3 protein: CASSSVTEGRPYEQYF
clone size: few; D gene: NA; V gene: TRBV5-1; CDR3 length: 19; J gene: TRBJ2-3; CDR3 DNA: TGCGCCAGCAGCTTCAACGGGGAGAAAACAGGGAAGAGCACAGATACGCAGTATTTT; CDR3 protein: CASSFNGEKTGKSTDTQYF
clone size: NA; D gene: TRBD1; V gene: TRBV12-3/TRBV12-4; CDR3 length: 15; J gene: TRBJ2-2; CDR3 DNA: TGTGCCAGCAGGATGACAGGGGGCGTCACCGGGGAGCTGTTTTTT; CDR3 protein: CASRMTGGVTGELFF
clone size: NA; D gene: NA; V gene: TRBV9; CDR3 length: 17; J gene: TRBJ2-5; CDR3 DNA: TGTGCCAGCAGCGTAACAGGGGGACTAGCAGTCCAAGAGACCCAGTACTTC; CDR3 protein: CASSVTGGLAVQETQYF
clone size: few; D gene: TRBD1; V gene: TRBV5-1; CDR3 length: 14; J gene: TRBJ2-7; CDR3 DNA: TGCGCCAGCAGAGGGACAGGTCTCTCCTACGAGCAGTACTTC; CDR3 protein: CASRGTGLSYEQYF
clone size: NA; D gene: NA; V gene: TRBV12-3/TRBV12-4; CDR3 length: 11; J gene: TRBJ2-7; CDR3 DNA: TGTGCCAGCAGCCGCGCCGGGGGGCAGTACTTC; CDR3 protein: CASSRAGGQYF
clone size: NA; D gene: NA; V gene: TRBV3-1; CDR3 length: 13; J gene: TRBJ2-3; CDR3 DNA: TGTGCCAGCAGCCGAACCCCCACAGATACGCAGTATTTT; CDR3 protein: CASSRTPTDTQYF
clone size: few; D gene: NA; V gene: TRBV12-3/TRBV12-4; CDR3 length: 13; J gene: TRBJ1-5; CDR3 DNA: TGTGCCAGCAGTTTAGGAGGGATTCAGCCCCAGCATTTT; CDR3 protein: CASSLGGIQPQHF
clone size: NA; D gene: NA; V gene: TRBV4-1; CDR3 length: 16; J gene: TRBJ1-2; CDR3 DNA: TGCGCCAGCAGCCAAGAATGGCAGTACCTTAACTATGGCTACACCTTC; CDR3 protein: CASSQEWQYLNYGYTF
clone size: few; D gene: NA; V gene: TRBV7-8; CDR3 length: 13; J gene: TRBJ2-7; CDR3 DNA: TGTGCCAGCAGCTACCGTGGGGGAGCGGAGCAGTACTTC; CDR3 protein: CASSYRGGAEQYF
clone size: NA; D gene: TRBD2; V gene: TRBV18; CDR3 length: 14; J gene: TRBJ2-7; CDR3 DNA: TGTGCCAGCTCTCCACTAGGGGAGGGGTACGAGCAGTACTTC; CDR3 protein: CASSPLGEGYEQYF
clone size: many; D gene: TRBD1; V gene: TRBV18; CDR3 length: 13; J gene: TRBJ1-5; CDR3 DNA: TGTGCCAGCTCACGTACAGGGGCCCTTCCCCAGCATTTT; CDR3 protein: CASSRTGALPQHF
clone size: NA; D gene: NA; V gene: TRBV4-2; CDR3 length: 15; J gene: TRBJ1-2; CDR3 DNA: TGTGCCAGCAGCCAAGAAACAGTAGCTAACTATGGCTACACCTTC; CDR3 protein: CASSQETVANYGYTF
clone size: NA; D gene: NA; V gene: TRBV15; CDR3 length: 15; J gene: TRBJ2-1; CDR3 DNA: TGTGCCACCAGCACAGGACCCGTCGTTTCCGATGAGCAGTTCTTC; CDR3 protein: CATSTGPVVSDEQFF
clone size: NA; D gene: NA; V gene: TRBV4-1; CDR3 length: 14; J gene: TRBJ1-2; CDR3 DNA: TGCGCCAGCAGCCAAGGACTCCAAACGAGGGGCTACACCTTC; CDR3 protein: CASSQGLQTRGYTF
clone size: few; D gene: TRBD1; V gene: TRBV20-1; CDR3 length: 17; J gene: TRBJ2-6; CDR3 DNA: TGCAGTGCTAGGCAGCCGGGACAGGTGTCTGGGGCCAACGTCCTGACTTTC; CDR3 protein: CSARQPGQVSGANVLTF
clone size: NA; D gene: NA; V gene: TRBV18; CDR3 length: 12; J gene: TRBJ2-7; CDR3 DNA: TGTGCCAGCTCACCACAGGACTACGAGCAGTACTTC; CDR3 protein: CASSPQDYEQYF
clone size: many; D gene: NA; V gene: TRBV20-1; CDR3 length: 14; J gene: TRBJ2-2; CDR3 DNA: TGCAGTGCTAGAGATCCGGGGGTGACCGGGGAGCTGTTTTTT; CDR3 protein: CSARDPGVTGELFF